This TCR beta chain was recorded in a study of cytomegalovirus exposure and HLA in healthy donors. Study-level points and caveats: TCR sequences were mostly rare, though some public TCRs occurred in many donors. 164 TCR beta chains were listed as cytomegalovirus-associated. Within a later analysis, the majority of CMV-associated TCR beta chains appeared HLA-restricted.

This CDR3 region has 14 residues. The germline V gene has CDR1 MNHEY and CDR2 SMNVEV (reference sequence). V shed 4 bases, J shed 4 bases, and the junction held 3 bases outside the gene matches. Of note for this clone: As yet, its antigen is unknown.

Primers: 60 Vbeta forward and 13 Jbeta reverse. Method: immunoSEQ multiplex PCR; TCRdb's copy keeps in-frame clones and lacks some. The table has 50,000 to 65,000 clones, about 72% seen once. The sequencing input was PBMCs. This TCR was sampled from a man over 45 in good health and CMV-seropositive. The rearrangement joins TRBV27 to TRBJ2-5; 10 bases fit TRBD1. The CDR3 nucleotides read TGTGCCAGCAGTTCCGACAGGGGGCTAGAGACCCAGTACTTC. Amino acids: CASSSDRGLETQYF.